This T cell receptor beta chain stems from a study of PD-L1 blockade in urothelial cancer. Study summary: Atezolizumab (1,200 mg intravenously every 3 weeks) began in about 2014 for patients. Blood was evaluated 3 weeks (second dose) and 6 weeks after therapy began. Each blood sample yielded a median of about 140,000 T cells.

Looked up from germline, CDR1 is MNHNS and CDR2 is SASEGT. V trimming: 4 bases; J trimming: 0 bases; junction bases outside the gene matches: 6. The CDR3 is 16 residues long. Produced via immunoSEQ multiplex PCR; TCRdb's table is partial and in-frame only. This repertoire shows under 70,000 clones, approximately 80% found once; its top ten account for around 1.5%. Indicated time point: pretreatment peripheral blood. The specimen comprised PBMCs, sampled around atezolizumab (anti-PD-L1) treatment. The chain couples TRBV6-1 to TRBJ1-3, with 7 bases fitting TRBD1. The clonotype originates from a man aged 65-85 years with urothelial cancer. This CDR3 reads CASSGYNRGSGNTIYF. CDR3 nucleotide sequence: TGTGCCAGCAGTGGCTATAACAGGGGCTCTGGAAACACCATATATTTT.